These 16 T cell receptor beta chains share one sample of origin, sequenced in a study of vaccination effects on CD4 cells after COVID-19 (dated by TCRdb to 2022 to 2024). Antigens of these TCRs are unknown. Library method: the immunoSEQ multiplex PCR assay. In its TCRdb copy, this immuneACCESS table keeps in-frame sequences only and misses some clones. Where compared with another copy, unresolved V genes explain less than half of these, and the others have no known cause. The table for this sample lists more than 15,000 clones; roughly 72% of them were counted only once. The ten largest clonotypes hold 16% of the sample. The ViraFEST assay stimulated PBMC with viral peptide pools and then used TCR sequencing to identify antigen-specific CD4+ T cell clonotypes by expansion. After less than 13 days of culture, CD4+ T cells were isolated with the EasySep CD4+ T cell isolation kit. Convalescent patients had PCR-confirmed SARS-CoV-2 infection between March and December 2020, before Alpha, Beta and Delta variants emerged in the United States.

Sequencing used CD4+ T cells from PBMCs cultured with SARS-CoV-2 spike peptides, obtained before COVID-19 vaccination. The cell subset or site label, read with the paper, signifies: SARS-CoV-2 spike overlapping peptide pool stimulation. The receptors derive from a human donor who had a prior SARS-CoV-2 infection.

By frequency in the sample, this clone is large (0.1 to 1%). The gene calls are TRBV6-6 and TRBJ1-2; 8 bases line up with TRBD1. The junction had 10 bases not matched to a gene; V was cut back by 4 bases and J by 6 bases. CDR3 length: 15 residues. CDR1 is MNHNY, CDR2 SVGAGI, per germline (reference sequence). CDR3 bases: TGTGCCAGCAGTTCAACAGGGGGTAGGATTAATGGCTACACCTTC. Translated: CASSSTGGRINGYTF.

The CDR3 loop is CASSPRDRSYEQYF. The CDR3 region has the DNA TGTGCCAGCTCTCCTAGGGACCGCTCCTACGAGCAGTACTTC. The chain links TRBV6-5 to TRBJ2-7; D tentatively reads TRBD1 or TRBD2 (5 bases each). The CDR3 length is 14 residues. V was pared by 8 bases and J by 0 bases, with 14 bases between. Germline loops: CDR1 MNHEY, CDR2 SVGAGI.

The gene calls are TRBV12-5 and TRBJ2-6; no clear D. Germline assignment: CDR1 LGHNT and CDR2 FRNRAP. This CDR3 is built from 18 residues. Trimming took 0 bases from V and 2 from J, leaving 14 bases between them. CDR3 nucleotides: TGTGCTAGTGGTTTGGTACGTCCAGGATTGACTGGGGCCAACGTCCTGACTTTC. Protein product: CASGLVRPGLTGANVLTF.

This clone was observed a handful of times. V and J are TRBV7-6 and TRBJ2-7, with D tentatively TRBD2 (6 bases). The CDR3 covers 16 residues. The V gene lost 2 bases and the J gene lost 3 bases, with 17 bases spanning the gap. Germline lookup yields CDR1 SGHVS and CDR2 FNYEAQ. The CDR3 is CASSLLFSGDLYEQYF. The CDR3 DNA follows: TGTGCCAGCAGCTTACTGTTTAGCGGAGACCTCTACGAGCAGTACTTC.

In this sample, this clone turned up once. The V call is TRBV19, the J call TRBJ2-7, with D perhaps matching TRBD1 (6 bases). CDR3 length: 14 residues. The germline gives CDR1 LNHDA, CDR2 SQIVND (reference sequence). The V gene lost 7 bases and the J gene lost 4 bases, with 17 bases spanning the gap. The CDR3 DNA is TGTGCCAGTAAACAGGGCCATGCAGATTACGAGCAGTACTTC. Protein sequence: CASKQGHADYEQYF.

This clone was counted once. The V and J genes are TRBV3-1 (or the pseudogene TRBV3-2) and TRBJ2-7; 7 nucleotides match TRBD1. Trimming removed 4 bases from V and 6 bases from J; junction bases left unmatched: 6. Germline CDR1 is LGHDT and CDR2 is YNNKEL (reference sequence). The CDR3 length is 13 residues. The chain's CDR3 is CASSLVTGREQYF. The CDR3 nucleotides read TGTGCCAGCAGCCTCGTGACAGGGCGCGAGCAGTACTTC.

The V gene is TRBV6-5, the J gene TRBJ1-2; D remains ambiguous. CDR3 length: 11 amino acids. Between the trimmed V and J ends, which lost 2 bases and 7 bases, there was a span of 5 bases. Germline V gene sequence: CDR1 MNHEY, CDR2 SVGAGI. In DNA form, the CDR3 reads TGTGCCAGCAGTTACCTGGGTGGCTACACCTTC. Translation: CASSYLGGYTF.

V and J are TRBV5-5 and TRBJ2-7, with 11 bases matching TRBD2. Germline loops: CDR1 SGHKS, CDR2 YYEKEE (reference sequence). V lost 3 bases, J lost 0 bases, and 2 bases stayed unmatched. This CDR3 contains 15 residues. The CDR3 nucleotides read TGTGCCAGCAGCTGGGGACTAGCGGACTCCTACGAGCAGTACTTC. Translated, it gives CASSWGLADSYEQYF.

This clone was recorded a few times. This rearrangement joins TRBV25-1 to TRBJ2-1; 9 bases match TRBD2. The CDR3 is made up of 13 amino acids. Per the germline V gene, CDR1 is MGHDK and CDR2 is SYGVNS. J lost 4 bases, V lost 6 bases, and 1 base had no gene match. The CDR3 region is CASRTSGYNEQFF. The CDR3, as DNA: TGTGCCAGCAGGACTAGCGGTTACAATGAGCAGTTCTTC.

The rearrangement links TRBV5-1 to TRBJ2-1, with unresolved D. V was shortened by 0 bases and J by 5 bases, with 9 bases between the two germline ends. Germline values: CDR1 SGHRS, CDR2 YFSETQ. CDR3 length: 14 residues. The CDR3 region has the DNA TGCGCCAGCAGCTTGGTTCAGATACACAATGAGCAGTTCTTC. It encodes CASSLVQIHNEQFF.

The chain's CDR3 is CASSSRLAGVTWYF. CDR3 sequence (DNA): TGTGCCAGCAGCTCCCGGCTAGCGGGTGTCACCTGGTACTTC. J is TRBJ2-5 and V is TRBV7-8, with 8 nucleotides matching TRBD2. Germline CDR1 reads SGHVS; CDR2 reads FQNEAQ. V lost 4 bases, J lost 13 bases, and 14 bases stayed unmatched. CDR3 length equals 14 residues.

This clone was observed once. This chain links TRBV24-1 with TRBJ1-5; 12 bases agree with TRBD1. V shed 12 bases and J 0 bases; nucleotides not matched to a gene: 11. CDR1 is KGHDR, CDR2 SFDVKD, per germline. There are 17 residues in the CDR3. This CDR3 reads CASRDRGLVCSNQPQHF. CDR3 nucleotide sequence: TGTGCCTCCCGGGACAGGGGGCTCGTTTGTAGCAATCAGCCCCAGCATTTT.

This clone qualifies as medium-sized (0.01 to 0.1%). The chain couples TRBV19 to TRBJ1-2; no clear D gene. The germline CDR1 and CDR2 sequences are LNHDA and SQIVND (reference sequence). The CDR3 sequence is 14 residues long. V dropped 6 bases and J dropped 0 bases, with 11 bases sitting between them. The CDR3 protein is CASSSRNPNYGYTF. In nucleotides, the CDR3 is TGTGCCAGTAGCAGCAGAAACCCTAACTATGGCTACACCTTC.

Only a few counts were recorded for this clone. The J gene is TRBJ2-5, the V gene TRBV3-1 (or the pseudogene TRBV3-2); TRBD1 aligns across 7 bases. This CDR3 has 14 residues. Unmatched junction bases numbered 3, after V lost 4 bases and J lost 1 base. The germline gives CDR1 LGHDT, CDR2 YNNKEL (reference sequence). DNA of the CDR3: TGTGCCAGCAGCCGAGGGACAGTCCAAGAGACCCAGTACTTC. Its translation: CASSRGTVQETQYF.

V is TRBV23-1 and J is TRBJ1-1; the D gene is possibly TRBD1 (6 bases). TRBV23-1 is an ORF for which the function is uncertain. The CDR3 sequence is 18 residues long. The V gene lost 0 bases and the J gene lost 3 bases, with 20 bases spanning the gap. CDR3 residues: CASSQSPSGGGRDTEAFF. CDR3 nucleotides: TGCGCCAGCAGTCAATCGCCGTCGGGGGGCGGGCGGGACACTGAAGCTTTCTTT.

CDR3 DNA: TGTGCCAGCAGTGAACTAGCGGGGGGGCCCAATGAGCAGTTCTTC. Its translation is CASSELAGGPNEQFF. The chain joins TRBV6-1 to TRBJ2-1; 12 positions match TRBD2. Germline lookup yields CDR1 MNHNS and CDR2 SASEGT. The CDR3 runs 15 residues. Germline trimming cut 2 bases from V and 6 bases from J; bases unmatched to any gene: 2.